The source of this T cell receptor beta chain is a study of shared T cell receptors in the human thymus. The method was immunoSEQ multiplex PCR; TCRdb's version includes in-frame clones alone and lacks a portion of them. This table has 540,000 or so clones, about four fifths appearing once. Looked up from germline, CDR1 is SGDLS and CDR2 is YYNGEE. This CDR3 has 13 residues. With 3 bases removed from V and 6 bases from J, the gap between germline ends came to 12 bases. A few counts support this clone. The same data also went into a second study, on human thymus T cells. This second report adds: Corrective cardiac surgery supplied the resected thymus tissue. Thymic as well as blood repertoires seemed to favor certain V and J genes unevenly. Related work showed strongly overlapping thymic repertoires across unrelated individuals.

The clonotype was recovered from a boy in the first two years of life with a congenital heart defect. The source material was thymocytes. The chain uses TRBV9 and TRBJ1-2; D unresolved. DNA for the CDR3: TGTGCCAGCAGCGAGGTTTTAGGAGATGGCTACACCTTC. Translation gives CASSEVLGDGYTF.